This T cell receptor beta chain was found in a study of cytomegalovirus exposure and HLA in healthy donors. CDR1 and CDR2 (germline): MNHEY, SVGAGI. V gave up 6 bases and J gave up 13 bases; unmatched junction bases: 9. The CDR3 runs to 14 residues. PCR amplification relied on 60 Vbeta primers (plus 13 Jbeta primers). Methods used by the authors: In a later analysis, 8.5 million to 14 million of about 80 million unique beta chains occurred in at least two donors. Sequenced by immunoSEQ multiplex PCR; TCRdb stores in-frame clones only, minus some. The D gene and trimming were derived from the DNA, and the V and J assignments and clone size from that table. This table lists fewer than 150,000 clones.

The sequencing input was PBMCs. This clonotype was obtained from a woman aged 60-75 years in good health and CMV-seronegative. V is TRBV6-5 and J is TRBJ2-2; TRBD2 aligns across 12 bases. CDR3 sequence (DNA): TGTGCCAGCAGGACTAGCGGGGGACTCAAAGGGCTGTTTTTT. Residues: CASRTSGGLKGLFF.